Presented here are 32 T cell receptor beta chains from one specimen sequenced in a study of technical replicates of blood from several donors. Profiling relied on immunoSEQ multiplex PCR, and the TCRdb table lists in-frame clones only, not all of them. The table includes about 59,000 clones, 80% to 95% detected once. Sequences were obtained from PBMCs. Receptor source: a human donor in good health. Some clones in this sample may be carry-over from other donors' samples.

This clone was counted many times. This sequence joins TRBV2 and TRBJ1-6; the D is unclear. Germline assignment: CDR1 SNHLY and CDR2 FYNNEI. CDR3 size: 17 residues. V lost 1 base, J lost 7 bases, and 17 bases lay in between. CDR3 amino acids: CASSEVRRPQLNSPLHF. The CDR3 DNA is TGTGCCAGCAGTGAAGTTCGGAGACCCCAATTAAATTCACCCCTCCACTTT.

Only one count was recorded for this clone. This rearrangement joins TRBV2 to TRBJ2-3, with a tentative D call TRBD2 (5 bases). The CDR3 is made up of 13 amino acids. V lost 3 bases to trimming and J lost 4 bases, with 8 bases between them. Germline values: CDR1 SNHLY, CDR2 FYNNEI. The CDR3 is CASSEPGADTQYF. Here the CDR3 DNA reads TGTGCCAGCAGTGAGCCCGGGGCAGATACGCAGTATTTT.

The chain uses TRBV13 and TRBJ2-6; D unclear. Trimming removed 2 bases at V and 0 bases at J, with 11 bases between. Looked up from germline, CDR1 is PRHDT and CDR2 is FYEKMQ (reference sequence). This CDR3 is 17 amino acids long. CDR3 residues: CASSLRLPSSGANVLTF. Written as DNA, the CDR3 is TGTGCCAGCAGCTTACGACTCCCCAGCTCTGGGGCCAACGTCCTGACTTTC.

J is TRBJ1-1 and V is TRBV5-1; 8 bases are a match to TRBD1. The CDR3 extends over 14 amino acids. Unmatched junction bases numbered 2, after V lost 3 bases and J lost 1 base. CDR1 and CDR2 (germline): SGHRS, YFSETQ. CDR3 loop: CASSSGTGNTEAFF. The CDR3 nucleotides are TGCGCCAGCAGCTCTGGGACAGGGAACACTGAAGCTTTCTTT.

The rearrangement uses TRBV7-3 and TRBJ2-3; TRBD2 might be the D (5 bases). V dropped 3 bases and J dropped 0 bases, with 10 bases sitting between them. This CDR3 contains 15 residues. CDR1 and CDR2 from the germline V gene are SGHTA and FQGTGA. The CDR3 nucleotides read TGTGCCAGCAGCTTTGGCGGGTCTAGCACAGATACGCAGTATTTT. Translating gives CASSFGGSSTDTQYF. The full variable domain, rest sourced from reference TRBV7-3 and TRBJ2-3, is GAGVSQTPSNKVTEKGKYVELRCDPISGHTALYWYRQSLGQGPEFLIYFQGTGAADDSGLPNDRFFAVRPEGSVSTLKIQRTERGDSAVYLCASSFGGSSTDTQYFGPGTRLTVL.

CDR3 residues: CASSTGTGANYGYTF. The CDR3, as DNA: TGTGCCAGCAGTACCGGGACAGGGGCTAACTATGGCTACACCTTC. The chain recombines TRBV2 with TRBJ1-2; 10 nucleotides match TRBD1. In germline, CDR1 is SNHLY, CDR2 FYNNEI. The CDR3 spans 15 residues. V shed 5 bases, J shed 0 bases, and the junction held 3 bases outside the gene matches. The whole variable domain, remainder taken from reference TRBV2 and TRBJ1-2, is EPEVTQTPSHQVTQMGQEVILRCVPISNHLYFYWYRQILGQKVEFLVSFYNNEISEKSEIFDDQFSVERPDGSNFTLKIRSTKLEDSAMYFCASSTGTGANYGYTFGSGTRLTVV.

This chain uses TRBV6-4 with TRBJ2-2, with 8 bases identical to TRBD2. The CDR3 runs to 15 residues. Germline trimming cut 3 bases from V and 4 bases from J; bases unmatched to any gene: 4. CDR1 MRHNA and CDR2 SNTAGT come from the germline V gene. The DNA for the CDR3 is TGTGCCAGCAGTGAGGCGGGAGGTGGCACCGGGGAGCTGTTTTTT. It translates to CASSEAGGGTGELFF.

This clone turned up a few times. The chain has TRBV2 and TRBJ1-6; possibly TRBD1 for D (5 bases). CDR3 length equals 13 residues. Trimming cost V 6 bases and J 6 bases, with 9 bases left between them. Germline CDR1 is SNHLY and CDR2 is FYNNEI. CDR3 loop: CASRDRTNSPLHF. DNA of the CDR3: TGTGCCAGCAGAGACAGAACTAATTCACCCCTCCACTTT.

The J gene is TRBJ2-2, the V gene TRBV4-3; 8 positions agree with TRBD2. The germline V gene has CDR1 LGHNA and CDR2 YSLEER. With V trimmed by 1 base and J by 4 bases, 5 bases remained unmatched. The length of the CDR3 is 16 residues. CDR3 protein: CASSQAGAGGTGELFF. DNA of the CDR3: TGCGCCAGCAGCCAAGCTGGGGCGGGGGGCACCGGGGAGCTGTTTTTT.

This sequence joins TRBV5-1 and TRBJ1-4; TRBD1 agrees at 8 bases. Germline CDR1 is SGHRS and CDR2 is YFSETQ. J gave up 0 bases and V 4 bases, and 5 bases lay outside the gene matches. This CDR3 contains 16 residues. The CDR3 nucleotides read TGCGCCAGCAGCCGCGACAGGGGTCCAACTAATGAAAAACTGTTTTTT. Translation: CASSRDRGPTNEKLFF.

The chain uses TRBV28 and TRBJ2-2; 7 positions match TRBD1. CDR1 is MDHEN and CDR2 is SYDVKM in the germline V gene. The ends lost 7 bases at V and 7 bases at J; junction bases unmatched: 15. The CDR3 has 16 amino acids. As DNA, the CDR3 is TGTGCCAGCACTCGTGGGGACAGTCGGGTTGGCGGGGAGCTGTTTTTT. It encodes CASTRGDSRVGGELFF.

The CDR3 loop reads CAWSPNSNQPQHF. CDR3 nucleotide sequence: TGTGCCTGGAGTCCAAATAGCAATCAGCCCCAGCATTTT. V is TRBV30 and J is TRBJ1-5; D not resolved. Trimming shortened V by 2 bases and J by 0 bases, and 5 bases separated the two germline ends. CDR3 length: 13 amino acids. Looked up from germline, CDR1 is GTSNPN and CDR2 is SVGIG (reference sequence). Full variable domain (outside the CDR3, taken from reference TRBV30 and TRBJ1-5): SQTIHQWPATLVQPVGSPLSLECTVEGTSNPNLYWYRQAAGRGLQLLFYSVGIGQISSEVPQNLSASRPQDRQFILSSKKLLLSDSGFYLCAWSPNSNQPQHFGDGTRLSIL.

The chain has TRBV7-6 and TRBJ1-3; D is uncertain. Trimming removed 0 bases from V and 4 bases from J, with 4 bases in between. The CDR3 covers 13 residues. Germline V gene lookup returns CDR1 SGHVS and CDR2 FNYEAQ. The CDR3 nucleotides read TGTGCCAGCAGCTTAGCGGCAGGAAACACCATATATTTT. This translates into CASSLAAGNTIYF.

The V and J genes are TRBV5-4 and TRBJ2-5; 8 bases align to TRBD2. This CDR3 spans 15 amino acids. CDR1 is SGHNT and CDR2 is YYREEE in the germline V gene (reference sequence). V was pared by 4 bases and J by 5 bases, with 10 bases of the junction left unmatched. The CDR3 reads CASSTRVAGRETQYF. For the CDR3, the DNA is TGTGCCAGCAGCACCCGGGTAGCGGGAAGGGAGACCCAGTACTTC. The variable domain in full, completed from reference TRBV5-4 and TRBJ2-5, reads ETGVTQSPTHLIKTRGQQVTLRCSSQSGHNTVSWYQQALGQGPQFIFQYYREEENGRGNFPPRFSGLQFPNYSSELNVNALELDDSALYLCASSTRVAGRETQYFGPGTRLLVL.

The chain combines TRBV4-1 with TRBJ1-2, with 7 nucleotides matching TRBD1. V lost 1 base to trimming and J lost 2 bases; unmatched junction nucleotides: 7. Germline loops: CDR1 MGHRA, CDR2 YSYEKL. The CDR3 covers 16 residues. The CDR3 DNA reads as TGCGCCAGCAGCCAAGTACAGGGGAGAGAAAACTATGGCTACACCTTC. Translation gives CASSQVQGRENYGYTF.

The CDR3 sequence: CASSVAGGGAADTQYF. CDR3 coding DNA: TGTGCCAGCAGCGTAGCAGGCGGGGGGGCGGCAGATACGCAGTATTTT. This rearrangement joins TRBV9 to TRBJ2-3; TRBD2 matches 9 bases. With 0 bases clipped from V and 4 bases from J, the junction kept 6 bases outside the gene matches. There are 16 residues in the CDR3. The V gene's germline CDR1 is SGDLS and CDR2 YYNGEE. Variable domain in full (rest from reference TRBV9 and TRBJ2-3): DSGVTQTPKHLITATGQRVTLRCSPRSGDLSVYWYQQSLDQGLQFLIQYYNGEERAKGNILERFSAQQFPDLHSELNLSSLELGDSALYFCASSVAGGGAADTQYFGPGTRLTVL.

This clone was detected once. The V gene is TRBV2, the J gene TRBJ2-7; 8 nucleotides line up with TRBD1. The CDR3 consists of 12 residues. V was clipped by 4 bases and J by 5 bases; unmatched bases: 1. CDR1 and CDR2 from the germline V gene are SNHLY and FYNNEI. CDR3 loop: CASSGTGHEQYF. CDR3 DNA sequence: TGTGCCAGCAGTGGGACAGGGCACGAGCAGTACTTC.

V is TRBV2 and J is TRBJ2-2; D may be TRBD1 (5 bases). The V end was cut by 4 bases, the J end by 6 bases, with 15 bases between. The CDR3 contains 15 residues. The V gene's germline CDR1 is SNHLY and CDR2 FYNNEI. The CDR3: CASSVWLGQAGELFF. For the CDR3, the DNA is TGTGCCAGCAGTGTTTGGCTGGGGCAAGCCGGGGAGCTGTTTTTT.

The CDR3 bases are TGCGCCAGCAGCTTGGAAACGGGAGGGCCGTTCGAGCAGTACTTC. It specifies CASSLETGGPFEQYF. This sequence joins TRBV5-1 and TRBJ2-7; 8 bases line up with TRBD2. The CDR3 length is 15 residues. Germline values: CDR1 SGHRS, CDR2 YFSETQ. Unmatched junction bases numbered 8, after V lost 0 bases and J lost 6 bases.

This clone was detected only a few times. The rearrangement links TRBV30 to TRBJ1-3, with no clear D. The CDR3 is made up of 12 amino acids. The V and J ends lost 0 bases and 4 bases respectively, with 4 bases between them. Germline CDR1 reads GTSNPN; CDR2 reads SVGIG (reference sequence). The CDR3 region has the DNA TGTGCCTGGAGTGTAGCCGGAAACACCATATATTTT. Its translation: CAWSVAGNTIYF.

V is TRBV7-6 and J is TRBJ1-3; 9 nucleotides agree with TRBD1. V shed 1 base, J shed 4 bases, and the junction held 8 bases outside the gene matches. The CDR3 has 17 amino acids. Germline V gene sequence: CDR1 SGHVS, CDR2 FNYEAQ. CDR3 in amino acids: CASSLVPGQGTGNTIYF. For the CDR3, the DNA is TGTGCCAGCAGCTTAGTACCGGGACAGGGAACAGGAAACACCATATATTTT.

The rearrangement links TRBV7-8 to TRBJ2-7; possibly TRBD2 for D (6 bases). The CDR3 is 15 amino acids. With 5 bases removed from V and 9 bases from J, the gap between germline ends came to 23 bases. Germline CDR1 SGHVS, CDR2 FQNEAQ. The CDR3 protein is CASSPGRSLSGVQYF. CDR3 nucleotides: TGTGCCAGCAGCCCAGGGCGGTCCTTATCGGGGGTGCAGTACTTC.

V usage is TRBV6-6 and J usage is TRBJ2-5; D is unresolved. Germline V gives CDR1 MNHNY, CDR2 SVGAGI (reference sequence). CDR3 size: 12 residues. Between the trimmed V and J ends, which lost 2 bases and 9 bases, there was a span of 10 bases. Here the CDR3 reads CASSYMGAAQYF. The CDR3 DNA is TGTGCCAGCAGTTACATGGGTGCGGCCCAGTACTTC.

The chain employs TRBV5-1 and TRBJ1-2; the D is unclear. The CDR3 has 14 amino acids. V lost 0 bases to trimming and J lost 4 bases, with 10 bases between them. Germline CDR1 reads SGHRS; CDR2 reads YFSETQ. For the CDR3, the DNA is TGCGCCAGCAGCTTGGCTAGGGAGCTCTATGGCTACACCTTC. It specifies CASSLARELYGYTF.

This chain links TRBV4-2 with TRBJ2-7; 7 bases align to TRBD1. The CDR3 is made up of 16 amino acids. From germline, CDR1 is LGHNA and CDR2 YNFKEQ. V lost 2 bases and J lost 0; bases outside the gene matches: 7. The CDR3: CASSQPTGTSSYEQYF. In DNA, the CDR3 is TGTGCCAGCAGCCAACCGACAGGGACCAGCTCCTACGAGCAGTACTTC.

This clone was seen a single time. The chain couples TRBV4-1 to TRBJ1-6, with a weak D call TRBD1 (5 bases). From germline, CDR1 is MGHRA and CDR2 YSYEKL. The CDR3 contains 16 residues. Between the trimmed V and J ends, which lost 3 bases and 10 bases, there was a span of 19 bases. Written as DNA, the CDR3 is TGCGCCAGCAGCCACCGTCAGAGGGCTCGGGGGTCACCCCTCCACTTT. Translated: CASSHRQRARGSPLHF.

The chain joins TRBV6-5 to TRBJ2-7; 7 nucleotides line up with TRBD2. After removal of 8 bases from V and 3 bases from J, the junction contained 7 bases not matched to a gene. CDR1 and CDR2 (germline): MNHEY, SVGAGI. The CDR3 sequence is 13 residues long. Here the CDR3 reads CASRSGNFYEQYF. CDR3 bases: TGTGCCAGCCGGAGCGGGAATTTCTACGAGCAGTACTTC.

This sequence joins TRBV5-1 and TRBJ1-1, with TRBD1 matching over 9 bases. Germline CDR1 is SGHRS and CDR2 is YFSETQ. CDR3 length: 15 amino acids. V lost 2 bases to trimming and J lost 1 base; unmatched junction nucleotides: 3. The CDR3 sequence is CASSLQGAGNTEAFF. The CDR3 coding sequence is TGCGCCAGCAGCTTACAGGGGGCCGGGAACACTGAAGCTTTCTTT.

The rearrangement joins TRBV5-4 to TRBJ2-3; 10 nucleotides line up with TRBD2. The CDR3 totals 15 residues. V was clipped by 2 bases and J by 5 bases; unmatched bases: 5. Germline CDR1 is SGHNT and CDR2 is YYREEE (reference sequence). The chain's CDR3 is CASSLAGGPGDTQYF. The CDR3 DNA reads as TGTGCCAGCAGCTTAGCGGGGGGGCCTGGAGATACGCAGTATTTT.

The chain has TRBV5-4 and TRBJ1-2; 7 nucleotides align to TRBD1. V gave up 4 bases and J gave up 4 bases; unmatched junction bases: 13. CDR3 length: 16 amino acids. The germline V gene has CDR1 SGHNT and CDR2 YYREEE (reference sequence). CDR3 sequence: CASSVARGSGVYGYTF. The CDR3 nucleotides read TGTGCCAGCAGCGTTGCCAGGGGGAGTGGGGTCTATGGCTACACCTTC.

This rearrangement joins TRBV7-3 to TRBJ2-7; the match to TRBD2 covers 15 bases. After removal of 4 bases from V and 3 bases from J, the junction contained 4 bases not matched to a gene. The CDR3 totals 16 residues. Germline V gene lookup returns CDR1 SGHTA and CDR2 FQGTGA. The CDR3 protein is CASSSRTSGRVYEQYF. The CDR3, as DNA: TGTGCCAGCAGCTCAAGGACTAGCGGGAGGGTCTACGAGCAGTACTTC.

The chain is built from TRBV9 and TRBJ1-4; D call uncertain. The V end lost 4 bases, the J end lost 8 bases, and 15 bases lay between the germline ends. The CDR3 sequence is 14 residues long. Germline V lookup: CDR1 SGDLS, CDR2 YYNGEE. The CDR3 nucleotides are TGTGCCAGCAGCTCCGAATTGACTAGGGAAAAACTGTTTTTT. This translates into CASSSELTREKLFF. Full variable domain (rest looked up from reference TRBV9 and TRBJ1-4): DSGVTQTPKHLITATGQRVTLRCSPRSGDLSVYWYQQSLDQGLQFLIQYYNGEERAKGNILERFSAQQFPDLHSELNLSSLELGDSALYFCASSSELTREKLFFGSGTQLSVL.